The 15 T cell receptor beta chains given below trace back to one sample, sequenced in a study of siplizumab effects on memory and regulatory T cells. TCRdb keeps only in-frame clones here, not all; method: immunoSEQ multiplex PCR. The repertoire holds 85,000 to 130,000 clones, with around 90% as singletons. The specimen was CD4+ T cells sorted from blood. These TCRs come from a human donor in good health. Some clones in this sample may be carry-over from other donors' samples.

This chain uses TRBV27 with TRBJ2-5; D gene uncertain. The CDR3 covers 14 residues. V was pared by 4 bases and J by 5 bases, with 14 bases between. Germline V lookup: CDR1 MNHEY, CDR2 SMNVEV (reference sequence). CDR3 in DNA: TGTGCCAGCAGTTCGTCCCAATCATGGGAGACCCAGTACTTC. It codes for CASSSSQSWETQYF.

The chain has TRBV4-1 and TRBJ1-3; D is possibly TRBD1 (6 bases). Germline V CDR1 and CDR2: MGHRA, YSYEKL. This CDR3 has 17 residues. The germline V and J ends were trimmed by 1 base and 2 bases, with 15 bases remaining between them. The CDR3 DNA reads TGCGCCAGCAGCCAAGTATCAGGGGTGTCGGCTGGAAACACCATATATTTT. Translated, it gives CASSQVSGVSAGNTIYF.

V gene TRBV10-3 combines with J gene TRBJ2-7, with 7 bases that match TRBD2. The trim removed 6 bases at V and 2 bases at J, leaving 7 bases unmatched. The CDR3 runs to 14 residues. Looked up from germline, CDR1 is ENHRY and CDR2 is SYGVKD. The CDR3: CAISETSNTYEQYF. Here the CDR3 DNA reads TGTGCCATCAGCGAGACTAGCAACACCTACGAGCAGTACTTC.

Only one count was recorded for this clone. This sequence joins TRBV27 and TRBJ1-5, with D perhaps matching TRBD1 (5 bases). Germline CDR1 MNHEY, CDR2 SMNVEV (reference sequence). V was pared by 3 bases and J by 2 bases, with 11 bases between. This CDR3 comprises 15 residues. In DNA form, the CDR3 reads TGTGCCAGCAGTTTCGACAGCGGAGGCAATCAGCCCCAGCATTTT. The encoded protein is CASSFDSGGNQPQHF.

This chain links TRBV14 with TRBJ2-7; possible D gene TRBD2, 6 bases. CDR3 length equals 13 residues. V lost 1 base and J 6 bases, leaving 10 bases between the germline ends. Germline assignment: CDR1 SGHDN and CDR2 FVKESK. The DNA of the CDR3 is TGTGCCAGCAGCCAAGTTGTGGGAGGCGAGCAGTACTTC. Its protein product is CASSQVVGGEQYF.

The chain is built from TRBV6-9 and TRBJ1-1, with a tentative D call TRBD1 (5 bases). The CDR3 sequence is 13 residues long. The V end was cut by 10 bases, the J end by 1 base, with 13 bases between. From germline, CDR1 is MNHGY and CDR2 SVAAGI. The CDR3 coding sequence is TGTGCCACCGTCGGGACGGAGAACACTGAAGCTTTCTTT. It is translated as CATVGTENTEAFF.

This clone appeared a single time. V is TRBV9 and J is TRBJ2-7, with D perhaps matching TRBD2 (6 bases). V dropped 1 base and J dropped 2 bases, with 16 bases sitting between them. The CDR3 has 16 amino acids. Germline assignment: CDR1 SGDLS and CDR2 YYNGEE. In DNA form, the CDR3 reads TGTGCCAGCAGCGTAACACCTAGCGTTACCACCTACGAGCAGTACTTC. It codes for CASSVTPSVTTYEQYF.

The chain links TRBV5-1 to TRBJ2-7; TRBD1 aligns across 7 bases. Unmatched junction bases numbered 8, after V lost 3 bases and J lost 5 bases. The CDR3 runs 14 residues. The germline gives CDR1 SGHRS, CDR2 YFSETQ. The CDR3 DNA sequence: TGCGCCAGCAGCTCAAGGGGGCGGAAAAACGAGCAGTACTTC. Residues: CASSSRGRKNEQYF.

This sequence joins TRBV7-9 and TRBJ2-5; TRBD2 matches 12 bases. The V and J ends lost 3 bases and 1 base, in that order; junction bases with no gene match: 3. Looked up from germline, CDR1 is SEHNR and CDR2 is FQNEAQ (reference sequence). This CDR3 comprises 16 residues. The DNA of the CDR3 is TGTGCCAGCAGCTTGTCTAGCGGGAGGGTCCAAGAGACCCAGTACTTC. Translating gives CASSLSSGRVQETQYF. Together with reference TRBV7-9 and TRBJ2-5, the CDR3 gives the full variable domain: DTGVSQNPRHKITKRGQNVTFRCDPISEHNRLYWYRQTLGQGPEFLTYFQNEAQLEKSRLLSDRFSAERPKGSFSTLEIQRTEQGDSAMYLCASSLSSGRVQETQYFGPGTRLLVL.

The chain carries TRBV6-6 and TRBJ2-7; unclear D gene. The V end lost 5 bases, the J end lost 6 bases, and 11 bases lay between the germline ends. The CDR3 extends over 12 amino acids. The germline gives CDR1 MNHNY, CDR2 SVGAGI (reference sequence). CDR3 nucleotide sequence: TGTGCCAGCAGTACCGCGATCCGCGAGCAGTACTTC. Its protein product is CASSTAIREQYF.

The chain carries TRBV5-1 and TRBJ2-5; the D is unclear. Germline V gives CDR1 SGHRS, CDR2 YFSETQ. Trimming cost V 0 bases and J 3 bases, with 9 bases left between them. The CDR3 runs to 14 residues. The CDR3 nucleotides read TGCGCCAGCAGCTTGGGGCGAGAAGAAGAGACCCAGTACTTC. The encoded protein is CASSLGREEETQYF.

The chain combines TRBV7-9 with TRBJ1-2; D is uncertain. Germline V gene sequence: CDR1 SEHNR, CDR2 FQNEAQ (reference sequence). Trimming removed 5 bases at V and 8 bases at J, with 18 bases between. This CDR3 comprises 14 residues. CDR3: CASSPWTPGHGYTF. CDR3 sequence (DNA): TGTGCCAGCAGCCCCTGGACCCCCGGTCACGGCTACACCTTC.

Here the CDR3 DNA reads TGTGCCAGCAGCGATCAGGGGGCGAGTGTCTATGGCTACACCTTC. Translation: CASSDQGASVYGYTF. V is TRBV6-1 and J is TRBJ1-2, with 8 bases that match TRBD1. This CDR3 is built from 15 residues. CDR1 MNHNS and CDR2 SASEGT come from the germline V gene. With 6 bases clipped from V and 4 bases from J, the junction kept 10 bases outside the gene matches.

The V and J genes are TRBV10-1 and TRBJ2-3, with 11 bases matching TRBD1. The J segment lost 3 bases and the V segment lost 3 bases, leaving 2 bases of the junction unmatched. The germline gives CDR1 WNHNN, CDR2 SYGVQD (reference sequence). This CDR3 is built from 15 residues. The CDR3 bases are TGCGCCAGCAGTGAAGGGACAGGGGGAACAGATACGCAGTATTTT. Its translation is CASSEGTGGTDTQYF.

This chain connects TRBV6-5 to TRBJ1-3; 7 nucleotides align to TRBD1. CDR1 MNHEY and CDR2 SVGAGI come from the germline V gene. The V segment lost 6 bases and the J segment 7 bases; nucleotides outside the gene matches: 12. CDR3 length: 15 residues. Written as DNA, the CDR3 is TGTGCCAGCAGCCGAGACAGGGAGGAGGGCAACACCATATATTTT. It translates to CASSRDREEGNTIYF.